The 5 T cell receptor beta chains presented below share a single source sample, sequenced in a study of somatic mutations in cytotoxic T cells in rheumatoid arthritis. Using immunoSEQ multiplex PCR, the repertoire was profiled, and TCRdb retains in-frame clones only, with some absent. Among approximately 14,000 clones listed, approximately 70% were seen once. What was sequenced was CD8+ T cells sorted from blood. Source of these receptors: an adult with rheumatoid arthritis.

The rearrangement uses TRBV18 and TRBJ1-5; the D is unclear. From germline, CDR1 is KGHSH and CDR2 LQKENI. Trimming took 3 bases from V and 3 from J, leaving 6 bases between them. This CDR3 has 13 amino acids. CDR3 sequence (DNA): TGTGCCAGCTCACCCAGGTACAATCAGCCCCAGCATTTT. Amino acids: CASSPRYNQPQHF.

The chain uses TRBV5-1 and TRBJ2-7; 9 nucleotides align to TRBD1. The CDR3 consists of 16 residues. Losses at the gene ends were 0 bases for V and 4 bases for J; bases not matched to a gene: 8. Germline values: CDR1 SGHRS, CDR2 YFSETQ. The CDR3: CASSLVSRDREYEQYF. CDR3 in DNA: TGCGCCAGCAGCTTGGTTTCACGGGACAGGGAGTACGAGCAGTACTTC.

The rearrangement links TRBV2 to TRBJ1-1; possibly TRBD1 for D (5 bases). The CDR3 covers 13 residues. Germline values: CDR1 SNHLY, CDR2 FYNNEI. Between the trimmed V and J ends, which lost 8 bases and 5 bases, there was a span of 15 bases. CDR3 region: CASASQAGTEAFF. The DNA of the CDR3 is TGTGCCAGCGCAAGCCAAGCAGGGACTGAAGCTTTCTTT.

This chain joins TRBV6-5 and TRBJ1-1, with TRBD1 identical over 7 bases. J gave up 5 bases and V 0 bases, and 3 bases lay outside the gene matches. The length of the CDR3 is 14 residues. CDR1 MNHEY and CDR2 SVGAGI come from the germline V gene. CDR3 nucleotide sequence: TGTGCCAGCAGTTACTCTCAGGGGGGGACTGAAGCTTTCTTT. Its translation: CASSYSQGGTEAFF.

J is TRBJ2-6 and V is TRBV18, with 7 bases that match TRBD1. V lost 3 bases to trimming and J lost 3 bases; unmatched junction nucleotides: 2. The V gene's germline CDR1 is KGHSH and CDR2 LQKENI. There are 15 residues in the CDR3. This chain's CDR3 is CASSPSGGGANVLTF. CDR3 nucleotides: TGTGCCAGCTCACCTTCAGGGGGTGGGGCCAACGTCCTGACTTTC.